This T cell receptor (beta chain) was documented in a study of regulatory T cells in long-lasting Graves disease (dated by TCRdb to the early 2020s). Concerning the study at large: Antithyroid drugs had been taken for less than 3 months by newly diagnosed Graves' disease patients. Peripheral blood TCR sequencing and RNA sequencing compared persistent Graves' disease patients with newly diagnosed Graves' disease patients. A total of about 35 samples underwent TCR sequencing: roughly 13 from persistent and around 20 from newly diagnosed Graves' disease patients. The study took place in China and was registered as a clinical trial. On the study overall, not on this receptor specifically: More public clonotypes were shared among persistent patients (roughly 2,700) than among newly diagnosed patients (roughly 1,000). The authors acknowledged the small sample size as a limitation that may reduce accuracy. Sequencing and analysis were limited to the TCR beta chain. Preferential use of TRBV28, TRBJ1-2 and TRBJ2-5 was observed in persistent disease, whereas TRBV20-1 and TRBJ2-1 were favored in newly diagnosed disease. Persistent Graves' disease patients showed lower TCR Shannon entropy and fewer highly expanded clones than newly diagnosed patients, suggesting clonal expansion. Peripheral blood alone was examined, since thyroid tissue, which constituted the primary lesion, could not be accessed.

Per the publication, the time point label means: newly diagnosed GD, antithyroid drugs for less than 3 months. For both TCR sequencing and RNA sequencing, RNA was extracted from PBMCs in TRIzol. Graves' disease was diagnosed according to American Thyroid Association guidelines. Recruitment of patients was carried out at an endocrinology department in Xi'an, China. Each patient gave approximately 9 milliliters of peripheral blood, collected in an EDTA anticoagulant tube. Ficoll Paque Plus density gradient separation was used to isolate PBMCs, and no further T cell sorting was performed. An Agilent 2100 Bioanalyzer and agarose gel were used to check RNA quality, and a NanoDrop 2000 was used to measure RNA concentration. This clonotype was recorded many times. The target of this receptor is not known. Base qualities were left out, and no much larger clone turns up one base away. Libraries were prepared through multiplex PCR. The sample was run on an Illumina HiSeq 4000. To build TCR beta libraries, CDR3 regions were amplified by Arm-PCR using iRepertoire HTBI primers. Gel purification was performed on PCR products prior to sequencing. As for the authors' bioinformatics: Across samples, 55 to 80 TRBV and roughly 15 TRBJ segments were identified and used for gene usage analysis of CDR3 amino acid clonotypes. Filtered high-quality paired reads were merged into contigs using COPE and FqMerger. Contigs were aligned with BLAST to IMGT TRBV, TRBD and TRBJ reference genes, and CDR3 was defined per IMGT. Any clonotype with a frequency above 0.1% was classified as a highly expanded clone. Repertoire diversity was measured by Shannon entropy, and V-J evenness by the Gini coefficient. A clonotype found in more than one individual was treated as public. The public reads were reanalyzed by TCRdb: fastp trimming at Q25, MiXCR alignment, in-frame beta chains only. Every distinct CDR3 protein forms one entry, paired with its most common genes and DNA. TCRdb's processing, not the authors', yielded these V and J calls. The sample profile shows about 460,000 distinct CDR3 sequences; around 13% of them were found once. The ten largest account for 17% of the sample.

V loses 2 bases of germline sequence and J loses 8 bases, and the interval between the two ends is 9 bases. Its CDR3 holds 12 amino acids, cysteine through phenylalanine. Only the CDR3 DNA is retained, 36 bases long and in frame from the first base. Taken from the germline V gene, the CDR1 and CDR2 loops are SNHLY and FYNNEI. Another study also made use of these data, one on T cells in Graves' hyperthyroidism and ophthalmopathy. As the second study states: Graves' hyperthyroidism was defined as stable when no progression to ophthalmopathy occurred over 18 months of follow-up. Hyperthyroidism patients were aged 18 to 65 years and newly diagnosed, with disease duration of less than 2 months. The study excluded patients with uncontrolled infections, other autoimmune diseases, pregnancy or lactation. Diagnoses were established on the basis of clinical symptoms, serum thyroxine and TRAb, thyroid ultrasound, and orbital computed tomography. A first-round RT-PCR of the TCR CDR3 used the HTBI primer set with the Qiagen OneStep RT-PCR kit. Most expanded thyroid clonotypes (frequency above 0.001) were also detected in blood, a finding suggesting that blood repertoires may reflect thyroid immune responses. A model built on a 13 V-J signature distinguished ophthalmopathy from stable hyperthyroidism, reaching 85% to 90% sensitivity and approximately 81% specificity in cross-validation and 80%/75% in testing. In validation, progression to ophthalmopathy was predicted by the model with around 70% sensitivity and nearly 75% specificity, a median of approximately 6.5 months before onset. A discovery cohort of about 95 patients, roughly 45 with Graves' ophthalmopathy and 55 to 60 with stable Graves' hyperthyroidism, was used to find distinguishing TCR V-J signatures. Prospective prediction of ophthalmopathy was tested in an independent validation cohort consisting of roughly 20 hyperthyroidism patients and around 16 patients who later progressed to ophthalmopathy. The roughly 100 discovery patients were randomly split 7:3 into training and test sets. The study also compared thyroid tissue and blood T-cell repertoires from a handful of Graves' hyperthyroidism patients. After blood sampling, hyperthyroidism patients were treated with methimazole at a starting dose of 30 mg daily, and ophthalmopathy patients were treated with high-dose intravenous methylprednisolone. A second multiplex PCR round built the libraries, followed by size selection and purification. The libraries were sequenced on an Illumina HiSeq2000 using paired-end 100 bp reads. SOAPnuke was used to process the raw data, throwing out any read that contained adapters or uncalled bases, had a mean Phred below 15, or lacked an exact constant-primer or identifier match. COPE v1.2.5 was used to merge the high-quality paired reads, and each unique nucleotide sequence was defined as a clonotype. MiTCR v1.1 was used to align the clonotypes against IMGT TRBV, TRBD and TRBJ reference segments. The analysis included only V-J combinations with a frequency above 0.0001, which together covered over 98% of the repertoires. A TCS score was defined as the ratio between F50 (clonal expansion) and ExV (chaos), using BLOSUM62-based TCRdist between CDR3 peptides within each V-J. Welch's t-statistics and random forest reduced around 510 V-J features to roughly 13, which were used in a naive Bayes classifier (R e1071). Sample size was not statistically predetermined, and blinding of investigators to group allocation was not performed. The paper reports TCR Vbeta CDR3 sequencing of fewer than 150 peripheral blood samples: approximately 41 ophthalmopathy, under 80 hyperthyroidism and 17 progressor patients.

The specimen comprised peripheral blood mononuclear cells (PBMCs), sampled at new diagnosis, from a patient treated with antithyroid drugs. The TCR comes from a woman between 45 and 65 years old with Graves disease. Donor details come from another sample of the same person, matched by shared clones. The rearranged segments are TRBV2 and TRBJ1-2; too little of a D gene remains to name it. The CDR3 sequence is CASSEIQRGYTF. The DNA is TGTGCCAGCAGTGAAATCCAGAGAGGCTACACCTTC.